The 26 T cell receptor beta chains below come from one sample, sequenced in a study of blood T cells in healthy people across ages (dated by TCRdb to the mid-2010s). The library came from 5' RACE. The sequencing machine was an Illumina HiSeq 2500. A second PCR of about 6 to 11 cycles was run with a J-beta primer mix and a sample-barcoded 5' primer. TCRdb reworked the public reads: Q25 trimming with fastp, MiXCR clone assembly, productive beta chains retained. Under each unique CDR3 protein, matching rows form one entry showing the most common genes and DNA. The sample includes around 800,000 distinct CDR3 sequences, with 62% observed a single time. Of the sample, 28% falls within the top ten clones. Sequenced material: blood. The receptors were sampled from a man aged 30 to 45 in good health.

The chain combines TRBV20-1 with TRBJ2-4, with 10 bases identical to TRBD1. This CDR3 has 15 amino acids. Trimming at V came to 3 bases and at J to 2 bases, leaving 4 bases not matched to a gene. Germline lookup yields CDR1 DFQATT and CDR2 SNEGSKA (reference sequence). CDR3 sequence reads: CSASRDRGTKNIQYF. The CDR3, as DNA: TGCAGTGCTAGCCGGGACAGGGGAACCAAAAACATTCAGTACTTC.

This clonotype was counted a single time. The chain employs TRBV29-1 and TRBJ2-4; D gene ambiguous. The J call may be in error: the DNA end matches TRBJ2-7 better. Germline CDR1 and CDR2: SQVTM and ANQGSEA. The CDR3 length is 13 residues. CDR3 DNA: TGCAGCGTTGAGGGCAATAATATAGGCGAGCAGTACTTC. Translated, it gives CSVEGNNIGEQYF.

The CDR3 reads CSVYQGKYEQYF. The CDR3 coding sequence is TGCAGCGTTTACCAGGGAAAGTACGAGCAGTACTTC. The chain joins TRBV29-1 to TRBJ2-5; maybe TRBD1 (5 bases). The end of the DNA fits TRBJ2-7 better, so the J call may be wrong. The CDR3 consists of 12 residues. Germline loops: CDR1 SQVTM, CDR2 ANQGSEA.

The CDR3 spells CASSQWTGGSPLHF. The DNA of the CDR3 is TGTGCCAGCAGCCAATGGACAGGAGGTTCACCCCTCCACTTT. V and J are TRBV14 and TRBJ1-6; 7 nucleotides align to TRBD1. Germline V gene data show CDR1 as SGHDN and CDR2 as FVKESK. The CDR3 length is 14 residues. V trimming: 2 bases; J trimming: 9 bases; junction bases outside the gene matches: 4.

The chain has TRBV4-3 and TRBJ2-3, with a tentative D call TRBD1 (5 bases). The CDR3 is made up of 15 amino acids. The germline V gene has CDR1 LGHNA and CDR2 YSLEER. With 2 bases removed from V and 2 bases from J, the gap between germline ends came to 11 bases. DNA of the CDR3: TGCGCCAGCAGCCAAATCAGGGCAAACACAGATACGCAGTATTTT. Translating gives CASSQIRANTDTQYF.

The V gene is TRBV9, the J gene TRBJ2-4; D uncertain. The DNA end is a closer match to TRBJ2-5, so the J assignment may be wrong. There are 15 residues in the CDR3. Germline values: CDR1 SGDLS, CDR2 YYNGEE. CDR3 DNA sequence: TGTGCCAGCAGCGTAGAGAGTAGGCCTCTAGAGACCCAGTACTTC. Protein product: CASSVESRPLETQYF.

The rearrangement joins TRBV6-2 or TRBV6-3 to TRBJ1-6, with D unresolved. There are 12 residues in the CDR3. Per germline, CDR1 MNHEY and CDR2 SVGEGT. With 7 bases removed from V and 4 bases from J, the gap between germline ends came to 5 bases. CDR3 protein: CASKEYNSPLHF. CDR3 DNA sequence: TGTGCCAGCAAGGAATATAATTCACCCCTCCACTTT.

This clonotype was seen a few times. This rearrangement joins TRBV7-2 to TRBJ2-5, with D tentatively TRBD1 (6 bases). The germline gives CDR1 SGHTA, CDR2 FQGNSA. This CDR3 spans 18 amino acids. V lost 3 bases and J lost 2, with 22 bases in between. The DNA of the CDR3 is TGTGCCAGCAGCTTCTGGGGGCCTAACACCATTCCACAAGAGACCCAGTACTTC. This translates into CASSFWGPNTIPQETQYF.

The chain is built from TRBV25-1 and TRBJ2-2; the D call may be TRBD1 or TRBD2 (5 bases each). V was shortened by 4 bases and J by 1 base, with 10 bases between the two germline ends. This CDR3 spans 15 amino acids. CDR1 is MGHDK and CDR2 is SYGVNS in the germline V gene. The CDR3 bases are TGTGCCAGCAGTGCCGGGGCCCTGAACACCGGGGAGCTGTTTTTT. This sequence encodes CASSAGALNTGELFF.

This chain connects TRBV20-1 to TRBJ2-7; no firm D call. Germline CDR1 reads DFQATT; CDR2 reads SNEGSKA (reference sequence). The CDR3 contains 13 residues. Trimming stripped 5 bases from V and 2 bases from J, with 13 bases between. The CDR3 DNA is TGCAGTGCTGTCGACGACGGAGCCTACGAGCAGTACTTC. This sequence encodes CSAVDDGAYEQYF.

Only a few counts were recorded for this clonotype. The chain is built from TRBV7-2 and TRBJ2-3; TRBD2 agrees at 14 bases. This CDR3 is built from 17 residues. Germline CDR1 and CDR2: SGHTA and FQGNSA. The junction had 7 bases not matched to a gene; V was cut back by 6 bases and J by 2 bases. The CDR3 sequence is CASRIPGLAGVTDTQYF. Here the CDR3 DNA reads TGTGCCAGCAGAATTCCGGGACTAGCGGGGGTCACAGATACGCAGTATTTT. Combining the CDR3 with reference TRBV7-2 and TRBJ2-3 gives the whole variable domain GAGVSQSPSNKVTEKGKDVELRCDPISGHTALYWYRQSLGQGLEFLIYFQGNSAPDKSGLPSDRFSAERTGGSVSTLTIQRTQQEDSAVYLCASRIPGLAGVTDTQYFGPGTRLTVL.

This clonotype was recorded a few times. The chain combines TRBV15 with TRBJ2-3, with D unresolved. Trimming pared 3 bases from V and 6 bases from J, leaving 13 bases between. From germline, CDR1 is LNHNV and CDR2 YYDKDF (reference sequence). The CDR3 totals 14 residues. DNA for the CDR3: TGTGCCACCAGCAGGGATAGGTTCGGCGATACGCAGTATTTT. Its translation is CATSRDRFGDTQYF.

This chain connects TRBV7-8 to TRBJ2-5, with 8 bases lining up with TRBD2. This CDR3 contains 17 residues. The V gene's germline CDR1 is SGHVS and CDR2 FQNEAQ. The trim removed 0 bases at V and 0 bases at J, leaving 6 bases unmatched. CDR3 in amino acids: CASSLARGATYQETQYF. The CDR3 DNA reads TGTGCCAGCAGCTTAGCGCGGGGGGCCACGTACCAAGAGACCCAGTACTTC.

The V and J genes are TRBV24-1 and TRBJ2-1; D may be TRBD1 (6 bases). Germline loops: CDR1 KGHDR, CDR2 SFDVKD. The CDR3 is made up of 13 amino acids. Trimming stripped 8 bases from V and 8 bases from J, with 15 bases between. The CDR3 coding sequence is TGTGCCACCACGGGGCCCCGACAGGATGAGCAGTTCTTC. This sequence encodes CATTGPRQDEQFF.

This clonotype has just one count. The chain has TRBV6-5 and TRBJ2-1; unclear D gene. V was shortened by 5 bases and J by 2 bases, with 13 bases between the two germline ends. This CDR3 spans 15 amino acids. Germline V lookup: CDR1 MNHEY, CDR2 SVGAGI. The CDR3, as DNA: TGTGCCAGCAGTCCCGTGGCAGGAGCCTACAATGAGCAGTTCTTC. Residues: CASSPVAGAYNEQFF.

Note on this clonotype: At one boundary the junction diverges from the germline segment, which might be a read error. The V gene is TRBV5-6, the J gene TRBJ2-3; D could derive from TRBD1 or TRBD2 (7 bases each). CDR3 length equals 16 residues. Looked up from germline, CDR1 is SGHDT and CDR2 is YYEEEE. CDR3 DNA sequence: TGTGCCAGCAGCTTTGTCAACGGGGGAGGGACAGACACGCAGTATTTT. This sequence encodes CASSFVNGGGTDTQYF. The full variable domain, completed using reference TRBV5-6 and TRBJ2-3, is DAGVTQSPTHLIKTRGQQVTLRCSPKSGHDTVSWYQQALGQGPQFIFQYYEEEERQRGNFPDRFSGHQFPNYSSELNVNALLLGDSALYLCASSFVNGGGTDTQYFGPGTRLTVL.

The V gene is TRBV12-3 or TRBV12-4, the J gene TRBJ2-5; 13 nucleotides agree with TRBD2. The CDR3 spans 17 residues. V shed 5 bases and J 1 base; nucleotides not matched to a gene: 7. The CDR3: CASSAPWTSGGQETQYF. Here the CDR3 DNA reads TGTGCCAGCAGTGCTCCTTGGACTAGCGGGGGCCAAGAGACCCAGTACTTC.

The chain carries TRBV4-1 and TRBJ2-1; D not resolved. Germline lookup yields CDR1 MGHRA and CDR2 YSYEKL. The CDR3 is 12 amino acids. Trimming removed 0 bases from V and 13 bases from J, with 10 bases in between. The CDR3 nucleotides are TGCGCCAGCAGCCAAGAGTGGGGATCTCAGTTCTTC. Translated: CASSQEWGSQFF.

This sequence joins TRBV5-6 and TRBJ2-7; no clear D. Germline V gene data show CDR1 as SGHDT and CDR2 as YYEEEE. Trimming pared 4 bases from V and 0 bases from J, leaving 11 bases between. The CDR3 has 14 residues. This CDR3 reads CASSVTTLSYEQYF. DNA for the CDR3: TGTGCCAGCAGCGTGACGACGCTCTCCTACGAGCAGTACTTC.

On this clonotype itself: Germline is not matched at one junction end, which may reflect a read error. The CDR3 region is CAGSLLGGDYNEQFF. The CDR3 DNA is TGCGCCGGCAGCTTGCTTGGCGGGGACTACAATGAGCAGTTCTTC. The chain uses TRBV5-1 and TRBJ2-1, with a tentative D call TRBD2 (6 bases). CDR3 size: 15 residues. CDR1 is SGHRS, CDR2 YFSETQ, per germline.

There are a few counts of this clonotype. V is TRBV27 and J is TRBJ2-7; D not certain. CDR1 and CDR2 from the germline V gene are MNHEY and SMNVEV (reference sequence). The CDR3 is 10 residues long. Trimming shortened V by 7 bases and J by 3 bases, and 4 bases separated the two germline ends. This CDR3 reads CASNHYEQYF. CDR3 bases: TGTGCCAGCAATCACTACGAGCAGTACTTC.

The gene calls are TRBV5-1 and TRBJ2-1, with 9 bases lining up with TRBD2. V shed 0 bases, J shed 9 bases, and the junction held 4 bases outside the gene matches. The CDR3 covers 14 residues. CDR1 and CDR2 from the germline V gene are SGHRS and YFSETQ. The CDR3 spells CASSLVAGVIEQFF. The CDR3 nucleotides are TGCGCCAGCAGCTTGGTAGCGGGGGTGATTGAGCAGTTCTTC.

In its sample, this clonotype was seen a few times. V usage is TRBV2 and J usage is TRBJ1-2; D is uncertain. CDR1 and CDR2 from the germline V gene are SNHLY and FYNNEI. V was shortened by 2 bases and J by 6 bases, with 10 bases between the two germline ends. The CDR3 totals 13 residues. DNA for the CDR3: TGTGCCAGCAGTGAAAAGTGGGTTAATGGCTACACCTTC. Residues: CASSEKWVNGYTF.

This clonotype was recorded a few times. The chain couples TRBV5-6 to TRBJ2-4; D remains ambiguous. The better agreement between TRBJ2-7 and the DNA end casts doubt on the J call. Germline CDR1 SGHDT, CDR2 YYEEEE. The CDR3 loop spans 16 amino acids. CDR3 in DNA: TGTGCCAGCAGCTTGGCCGGACGGTTTTCCTCCGTCGAGCAGTACTTC. Amino acids: CASSLAGRFSSVEQYF.

A word on this clonotype: This could be a read error, since a much larger clone is one nucleotide away. The CDR3 region has the DNA TGCGCCAGCAGCGAGATAGCGGGGGCCCCCAATGAGCAGTACTTC. The encoded protein is CASSEIAGAPNEQYF. The genes are TRBV5-1 and TRBJ2-5; TRBD2 aligns across 9 bases. The CDR3 is made up of 15 amino acids. Losses at the gene ends were 4 bases for V and 11 bases for J; bases not matched to a gene: 15. The germline gives CDR1 SGHRS, CDR2 YFSETQ.

The chain employs TRBV3-1 and TRBJ1-2, with a possible D match to TRBD1 (5 bases). V lost 1 base and J 3 bases, leaving 9 bases between the germline ends. The germline V gene encodes CDR1 LGHDT and CDR2 YNNKEL (reference sequence). The CDR3 is made up of 14 amino acids. CDR3 protein: CASSQVSGDYGYTF. CDR3 in DNA: TGTGCCAGCAGCCAAGTGTCGGGGGACTATGGCTACACCTTC.